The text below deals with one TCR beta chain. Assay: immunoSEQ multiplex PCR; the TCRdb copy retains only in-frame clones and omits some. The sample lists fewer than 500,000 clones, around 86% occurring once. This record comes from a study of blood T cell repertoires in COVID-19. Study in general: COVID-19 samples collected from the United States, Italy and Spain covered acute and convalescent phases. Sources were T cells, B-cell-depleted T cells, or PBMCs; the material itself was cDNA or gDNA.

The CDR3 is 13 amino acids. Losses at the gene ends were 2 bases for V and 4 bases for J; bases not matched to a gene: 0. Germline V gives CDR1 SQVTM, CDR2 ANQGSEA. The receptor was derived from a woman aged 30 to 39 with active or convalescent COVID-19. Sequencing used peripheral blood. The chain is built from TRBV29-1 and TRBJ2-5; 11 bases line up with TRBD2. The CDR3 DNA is TGCAGCGTTGAACTAGCGGGAGGAGAGACCCAGTACTTC. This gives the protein CSVELAGGETQYF.